A selection of T cell receptor beta chains follows, all from one sample in a study of T-cell memory formation after mild COVID-19. MiXCR, applied by TCRdb to the 5' RACE reads, yields one record per CDR3 protein. The repertoire holds 35,000 to 50,000 distinct CDR3 sequences, with about 6.8% as singletons. The sample was PBMCs or a T cell subset sorted from them (not recorded which). The receptors come from an adult who had mild COVID-19 (a few samples of this study predate the infection). Cell type and time point are not known. CDR3s include the opening cysteine and the closing phenylalanine or tryptophan. The D gene is left open where the match is weak. Not all rows give a size; the values are once, few, many and, for expanded clones, a class.

TRBV15	NA	many	TRBJ1-1	TGTGCCACCAGCAGAGAAGTCTCAGGGACTGGCACTGAAGCTTTCTTT	CATSREVSGTGTEAFF
TRBV5-5	TRBD1	few	TRBJ1-2	TGTGCCAGCAGCATGGGACAGATGTATGGCTACACCTTC	CASSMGQMYGYTF
TRBV7-3	NA	few	TRBJ2-2	TGTGCCAGCAGCTTCGGGGCGAACACCGGGGAGCTGTTTTTT	CASSFGANTGELFF
TRBV5-4	NA	many	TRBJ1-1	TGTGCCAGCAGCTTGAAGGGAACCCCTGAAGCTTTCTTT	CASSLKGTPEAFF
TRBV18	NA	many	TRBJ2-7	TGTGCCAGCTCACCAGGACCGAACGAGCAGTACTTC	CASSPGPNEQYF
TRBV12-3/TRBV12-4	NA	NA	TRBJ2-1	TGTGCCAGCAGGGGGGGGCCCAATGAGCAGTTCTTC	CASRGGPNEQFF
TRBV12-3/TRBV12-4	TRBD1	many	TRBJ1-5	TGTGCCAGCATCCTGGAGGGGGCAGGACAGCCCCAGCATTTT	CASILEGAGQPQHF
TRBV9	NA	NA	TRBJ1-3	TGTGCCAGCAGCGTTGCGATTGGGAACTCTGGAAACACCATATATTTT	CASSVAIGNSGNTIYF
TRBV3-1	NA	NA	TRBJ2-5	TGTGCCAGCAGCCTGGGGGGGCAGACCCAGTACTTC	CASSLGGQTQYF
TRBV7-3	TRBD1	many	TRBJ2-2	TGTGCCAGCAGCCCATCGGGACAGGGCGCGAACACCGGGGAGCTGTTTTTT	CASSPSGQGANTGELFF
TRBV18	NA	few	TRBJ2-4	TGTGCCAGCTCACCCTCCACCGGGAGGGGGCTAGACATTCAGTACTTC	CASSPSTGRGLDIQYF
TRBV4-1	TRBD2	few	TRBJ2-5	TGCGCCAGCAGCCAACCCGGACTAGAGGGGAGCCAGACCCAGTACTTC	CASSQPGLEGSQTQYF
TRBV19	NA	many	TRBJ2-7	TGTGCCAGTAGTAACCAGGAATACTACGAGCAGTACTTC	CASSNQEYYEQYF
TRBV5-1	NA	many	TRBJ1-6	TGCGCCAGCAGCTTGGCCATAAATTCACCCCTCCACTTT	CASSLAINSPLHF
TRBV7-3	NA	many	TRBJ2-1	TGTGCCAGCAGCTCGGCTAGCGCAAACAATGAGCAGTTCTTC	CASSSASANNEQFF
TRBV12-3/TRBV12-4	TRBD2	many	TRBJ2-1	TGTGCCAGCAGTTTCGGGGGGGGGCCCAATGAGCAGTTCTTC	CASSFGGGPNEQFF
TRBV6-2/TRBV6-3	NA	NA	TRBJ1-1	TGTGCCAGCAGTTACCCAGGGGTCGTGGCTGAAGCTTTCTTT	CASSYPGVVAEAFF